The 15 T cell receptor beta chains listed next were all sequenced from one sample in a study of blood T cells in healthy people across ages. It was with a sample-barcoded 5' primer and a J-beta primer mix that a second PCR of roughly 6 to 12 cycles was run. TCRdb reprocessed the 5' RACE reads via MiXCR and lists one record per CDR3 protein. The sample lists about 1,500,000 distinct CDR3 sequences; 28% were seen once. Sequencing was done on a sample of blood. The receptors shown here come from a woman aged 25 to 39 in good health.

The chain recombines TRBV2 with TRBJ2-7, with 8 bases fitting TRBD2. The CDR3 consists of 15 residues. V shed 7 bases and J 0 bases; nucleotides not matched to a gene: 8. Germline loops: CDR1 SNHLY, CDR2 FYNNEI. In DNA, the CDR3 is TGTGCCAGCAAGGTGGCGGGGGGCAGCTCCTACGAGCAGTACTTC. It codes for CASKVAGGSSYEQYF.

This clonotype showed up just a few times. V and J are TRBV12-3 or TRBV12-4 and TRBJ1-5, with D perhaps TRBD1 (6 bases). Trimming took off 5 bases at V and 1 base at J, with 15 bases between the two ends. The CDR3 totals 16 residues. The CDR3 here is CASSTGPGASNQPQHF. Written as DNA, the CDR3 is TGTGCCAGCAGTACTGGGCCAGGGGCGAGCAATCAGCCCCAGCATTTT.

Only a few counts were recorded for this clonotype. This chain connects TRBV2 to TRBJ1-2, with unresolved D. The V gene's germline CDR1 is SNHLY and CDR2 FYNNEI. The CDR3 covers 12 residues. V shed 2 bases and J shed 1 base, with 2 bases lying between them. The CDR3 sequence is CASSEFNYGYTF. The DNA of the CDR3 is TGTGCCAGCAGTGAATTTAACTATGGCTACACCTTC.

This chain joins TRBV12-3 or TRBV12-4 and TRBJ1-4; no reliable D call. V lost 5 bases and J lost 7, with 8 bases in between. This CDR3 is 12 amino acids long. The CDR3 sequence: CASSPIGEKLFF. The CDR3 DNA is TGTGCCAGCAGTCCCATTGGTGAAAAACTGTTTTTT.

Comment on this clonotype: One base away lies a much larger clone, so this may be a sequencing read error. The chain links TRBV15 to TRBJ2-3; D gene unclear. The CDR3 loop spans 13 amino acids. Germline assignment: CDR1 LNHNV and CDR2 YYDKDF (reference sequence). The CDR3 DNA follows: TGTGCCGCCAGCAGAGATTTTGTGGATACGCAGTATTTT. Its protein product is CAASRDFVDTQYF.

The chain links TRBV18 to TRBJ1-5, with 10 positions matching TRBD1. V was pared by 6 bases and J by 9 bases, with 8 bases of the junction left unmatched. Germline loops: CDR1 KGHSH, CDR2 LQKENI. The CDR3 length is 14 residues. This CDR3 reads CASSTGGRYRPQHF. The CDR3 nucleotides are TGTGCCAGCTCGACAGGGGGCCGGTATCGGCCCCAGCATTTT.

Comments on this clonotype: One end of the junction fails to match germline, which may point to a read error. The rearrangement joins TRBV7-7 to TRBJ2-1, with 10 bases that match TRBD2. The CDR3 extends over 15 amino acids. Germline CDR1 and CDR2: SSHAT and FNYEAQ (reference sequence). Here the CDR3 reads CANSRGTSADNEQFF. The CDR3 nucleotides are TGTGCCAACAGCCGGGGGACTAGCGCCGACAATGAGCAGTTCTTC.

This clonotype was picked up a small number of times. The genes are TRBV27 and TRBJ1-4, with D unresolved. The CDR3 runs to 15 residues. Germline CDR1 and CDR2: MNHEY and SMNVEV (reference sequence). Trimming shortened V by 3 bases and J by 7 bases, and 15 bases separated the two germline ends. The CDR3 region is CASSLTAGPGEKLFF. The CDR3 DNA is TGTGCCAGCAGTTTGACTGCCGGTCCGGGTGAAAAACTGTTTTTT. The full variable domain, with the rest looked up from reference TRBV27 and TRBJ1-4, is EAQVTQNPRYLITVTGKKLTVTCSQNMNHEYMSWYRQDPGLGLRQIYYSMNVEVTDKGDVPEGYKVSRKEKRNFPLILESPSPNQTSLYFCASSLTAGPGEKLFFGSGTQLSVL.

This rearrangement joins TRBV7-3 to TRBJ2-4, with 10 bases that match TRBD2. V was pared by 3 bases and J by 3 bases, with 14 bases of the junction left unmatched. CDR1 is SGHTA, CDR2 FQGTGA, per germline. The CDR3 has 19 amino acids. The CDR3 sequence: CASSFRPLAGEEGKNIQYF. Written as DNA, the CDR3 is TGTGCCAGCAGCTTTAGGCCGCTAGCGGGGGAAGAGGGCAAAAACATTCAGTACTTC.

This clonotype has only a few counts. The chain has TRBV7-2 and TRBJ2-3, with 9 bases lining up with TRBD2. Germline CDR1 is SGHTA and CDR2 is FQGNSA. V was clipped by 4 bases and J by 1 base; unmatched bases: 6. The CDR3 is 16 residues long. The CDR3 DNA reads TGTGCCAGCAGCTCCTATAGCGGGAGTGGCACAGATACGCAGTATTTT. Protein sequence: CASSSYSGSGTDTQYF. Full variable domain (outside the CDR3, taken from reference TRBV7-2 and TRBJ2-3): GAGVSQSPSNKVTEKGKDVELRCDPISGHTALYWYRQSLGQGLEFLIYFQGNSAPDKSGLPSDRFSAERTGGSVSTLTIQRTQQEDSAVYLCASSSYSGSGTDTQYFGPGTRLTVL.

This clonotype was observed a handful of times. V and J are TRBV7-2 and TRBJ1-1, with D possibly matching TRBD1 (6 bases). Trimming pared 2 bases from V and 1 base from J, leaving 11 bases between. The length of the CDR3 is 15 residues. The V gene's germline CDR1 is SGHTA and CDR2 FQGNSA. The CDR3 spells CASSLYRAGNTEAFF. In nucleotides, the CDR3 is TGTGCCAGCAGCTTATACAGGGCTGGGAACACTGAAGCTTTCTTT.

This clonotype was observed at least ten times. The chain couples TRBV29-1 to TRBJ2-7; 9 bases agree with TRBD2. There are 15 residues in the CDR3. Germline V CDR1 and CDR2: SQVTM, ANQGSEA. The trim removed 4 bases at V and 5 bases at J, leaving 12 bases unmatched. CDR3 sequence (DNA): TGCAGCGTTGTACCGGGACTAGCTCGGTCCCACGAGCAGTACTTC. As protein: CSVVPGLARSHEQYF.

This clonotype turned up a few times. V and J are TRBV12-3 or TRBV12-4 and TRBJ2-7; D is possibly TRBD2 (6 bases). CDR3 length equals 14 residues. Trimming took 10 bases from V and 0 from J, leaving 16 bases between them. CDR3 bases: TGTGCCAACACTCCAGCGGGTCTCTCCTACGAGCAGTACTTC. It translates to CANTPAGLSYEQYF.

With regard to this clonotype: This likely stems from a read error, as it lies one base from a far larger clone. The CDR3 does not end in the conserved phenylalanine or tryptophan, so this is likely a read error. The chain is built from TRBV7-9 and TRBJ2-1; D tentatively fits TRBD1 or TRBD2 (5 bases each). The CDR3 is 12 amino acids. V lost 5 bases, J lost 6 bases, and 8 bases lay in between. Germline-derived CDR1 and CDR2 are SEHNR and FQNEAQ (reference sequence). Here the CDR3 reads CASSRGGNEQFC. As DNA, the CDR3 is TGTGCCAGCAGCCGGGGCGGCAATGAGCAGTTCTGC.

This clonotype showed up just once. V and J are TRBV15 and TRBJ2-3; D gene unclear. The CDR3 is made up of 15 amino acids. The ends were cut back, 1 base at V and 4 bases at J, with 12 bases in the middle. Looked up from germline, CDR1 is LNHNV and CDR2 is YYDKDF (reference sequence). CDR3 DNA sequence: TGTGCCACCAGCAGAGGGGCGGATCCTGCAGATACGCAGTATTTT. It translates to CATSRGADPADTQYF.